These T cell receptor beta chains were read from a single sample in a study of control samples from healthy donors and cancer patients. Data came from immunoSEQ multiplex PCR; TCRdb stores just in-frame clones and leaves some out. Counted here are 150,000 to 200,000 clones, around 90% occurring once; the ten biggest clones make up about 1.4%. Sequencing input: blood. The receptors stem from a woman aged 50 to 60 in good health. The CDR3 runs from the conserved cysteine through the conserved F or W. For some rows the clone size is stated as once, few or many, or as a class when expanded; others skip it.

CASSQAGYHQPQHF TRBJ1-5 TRBV3-1/TRBV3-2 -
CASSQAPGLAGATRDTQYF TRBJ2-3 TRBV4-1 -
CASSLAGGSNTDTQYF TRBJ2-3 TRBV5-1 -
CASSPGTSGGPGELFF TRBJ2-2 TRBV3-1/TRBV3-2 -
CASSWRGGAYEQYF TRBJ2-7 TRBV27 -
CASSQTEGWETQYF TRBJ2-5 TRBV4-3 -
CASSYDLARGNEKLFF TRBJ1-4 TRBV6-5 -
CSARRDSTEKLFF TRBJ1-4 TRBV29-1 -
CASSYQGEQYF TRBJ2-7 TRBV6-2/TRBV6-3 -
CASSPLGTGAHEQYF TRBJ2-7 TRBV5-6 -
CASSRGAQRPGNTIYF TRBJ1-3 TRBV28 -
CATGTGWGRGTDTQYF TRBJ2-3 TRBV24-1 -
CASSDSRISGNTIYF TRBJ1-3 TRBV25-1 -
CAGSLAMDGRGTDTQYF TRBJ2-3 TRBV7-2 once
CASNGPGEFTGELFF TRBJ2-2 TRBV7-2 few
CASSPTGGLNQPQHF TRBJ1-5 TRBV7-3 -
CACLPQGPGAFF TRBJ1-1 TRBV30 once
CASSEVEYSPLHF TRBJ1-6 TRBV2 few
CASGQGSTLNTGELFF TRBJ2-2 TRBV5-1 -
CASMPGGTPYGYTF TRBJ1-2 TRBV5-1 -
CASSLLVGLLGGAFF TRBJ1-1 TRBV28 -
CASSHGGVYEQYF TRBJ2-7 TRBV6-2/TRBV6-3 -
CASTSGTTSYEQYF TRBJ2-7 TRBV6-5 once
CASSLQGDFGNQPQHF TRBJ1-5 TRBV7-9 few
CASSLLAGVDYGYTF TRBJ1-2 TRBV5-4 -
CASSVDLGQNQPQHF TRBJ1-5 TRBV9 -
CASSQTTGIAGYTF TRBJ1-2 TRBV3-1/TRBV3-2 once
CASSLKGQGASTDTQYF TRBJ2-3 TRBV7-9 once
CASSVGGQGAQPQHF TRBJ1-5 TRBV9 -
CASSPRDRTDTQYF TRBJ2-3 TRBV18 -
CASSYASSYNEQFF TRBJ2-1 TRBV3-1/TRBV3-2 -
CASSLLGGYTF TRBJ1-2 TRBV12-3/TRBV12-4 -
CASSPQGSVVDTQYF TRBJ2-3 TRBV11-3 -
CASSKRPADSGGSSGNNEQFF TRBJ2-1 TRBV21-1 -
CASSRLAGVADTQYF TRBJ2-3 TRBV11-2 -
CASKLTGSNQPQHF TRBJ1-5 TRBV7-2 -